This T cell receptor beta chain was documented in a study of CD4 T cells in relation to SARS-CoV-2 and coronaviruses. For the study at large: PBMCs were cultured with antigen for around nine days before TCR beta sequencing.

About this clone: Its antigen remains unidentified.

Produced via immunoSEQ multiplex PCR; TCRdb's table is partial and in-frame only. The sample contains some 21,000 clones, under 85% of which appear only once. General study results and limits: In roughly 65% of donors, memory CD4+ clonotypes crossrecognized SARS-CoV-2 and at least one common cold coronavirus spike.

CD4+ T cells from unexposed donors were obtained before the COVID-19 pandemic (2011-2018). After less than 11 days of culture, CD4+ T cells were isolated. Testing used SARS-CoV-2 S/N and four cold-coronavirus spikes on unexposed-donor CD4+ T cells, cells permitting. On days 3 and 7, cultures got half fresh IL-2 medium. Germline V gene lookup returns CDR1 GTSNPN and CDR2 SVGIG (reference sequence). The ends were cut back, 1 base at V and 1 base at J, with 8 bases in the middle. The CDR3 runs 15 residues. The material sequenced was CD4+ T cells from PBMCs, cultured in vitro. V is TRBV30 and J is TRBJ2-6, with TRBD1 as a possible D gene (5 bases). The receptor's source is a human donor in good health. The CDR3 DNA reads as TGTGCCTGGAGTGGGCAGGGATCTGGGGCCAACGTCCTGACTTTC. This gives the protein CAWSGQGSGANVLTF.